Reported below is one TCR beta chain. Its antigen is not known. The record originates from a study of T cells in Graves' hyperthyroidism and ophthalmopathy. Patients were aged 18 to 65, had disease duration under 2 months, and had newly diagnosed hyperthyroidism. From RNA transcripts, TCR beta CDR3 regions were amplified. The TCR CDR3 first-round RT-PCR relied on the HTBI primer set. Each CDR3 protein is one row after TCRdb ran MiXCR on the multiplex PCR reads. Found here are about 200,000 distinct CDR3 sequences, roughly a sixth of them singletons; the top ten hold 40% to 65%. Study results and limitations: In blood, most of the thyroid clonotypes expanded above 0.001 were also present.

Trimming stripped 2 bases from V and 1 base from J, with 11 bases between. Germline V gene lookup returns CDR1 MNHEY and CDR2 SVGAGI. The CDR3 has 15 residues. The source of this sequence is a woman aged 45-65 years with Graves' hyperthyroidism. The material sequenced was blood. V and J are TRBV6-5 and TRBJ1-1, with a possible D match to TRBD1 (6 bases). The CDR3 coding sequence is TGTGCCAGCAGTTACCCAGGACAGAAGAACACTGAAGCTTTCTTT. Translated: CASSYPGQKNTEAFF.